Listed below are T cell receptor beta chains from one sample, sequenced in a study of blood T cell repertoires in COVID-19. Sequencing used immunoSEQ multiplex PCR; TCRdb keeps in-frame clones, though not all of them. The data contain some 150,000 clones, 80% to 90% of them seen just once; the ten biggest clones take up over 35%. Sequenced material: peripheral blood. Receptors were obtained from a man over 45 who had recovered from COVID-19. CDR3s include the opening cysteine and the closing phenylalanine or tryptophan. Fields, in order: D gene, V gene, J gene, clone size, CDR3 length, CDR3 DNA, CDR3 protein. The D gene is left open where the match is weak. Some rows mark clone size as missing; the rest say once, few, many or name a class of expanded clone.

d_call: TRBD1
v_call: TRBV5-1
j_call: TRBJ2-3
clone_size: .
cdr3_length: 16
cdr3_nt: TGCGCCAGCAGCTCTGGCTATGGACAGGGTACAGATACGCAGTATTTT
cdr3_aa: CASSSGYGQGTDTQYF

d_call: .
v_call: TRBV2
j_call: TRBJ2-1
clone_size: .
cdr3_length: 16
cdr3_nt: TGTGCCAGCAGTGAAATAATCGGGGATTTAGCCTATGAGCAGTTCTTC
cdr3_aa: CASSEIIGDLAYEQFF

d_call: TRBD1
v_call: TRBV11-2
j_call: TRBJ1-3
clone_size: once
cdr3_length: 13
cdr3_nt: TGTGCCAGCAGCACGGGACAGAGAAACACCATATATTTT
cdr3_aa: CASSTGQRNTIYF

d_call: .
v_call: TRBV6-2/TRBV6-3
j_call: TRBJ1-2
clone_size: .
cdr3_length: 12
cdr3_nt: TGTGCCAGCAGTCCCGTCCGGTTGGGCTACACCTTC
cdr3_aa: CASSPVRLGYTF

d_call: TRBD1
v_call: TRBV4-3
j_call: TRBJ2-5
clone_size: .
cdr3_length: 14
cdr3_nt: TGCGCCAGCAGCCCCGAGACAGGGAGTGAGACCCAGTACTTC
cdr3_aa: CASSPETGSETQYF

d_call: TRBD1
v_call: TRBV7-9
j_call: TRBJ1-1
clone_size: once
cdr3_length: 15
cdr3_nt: TGTGCCAGCAGCGCCGGGACAGGCTTTGCTGTAGAAGCTTTCTTT
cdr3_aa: CASSAGTGFAVEAFF

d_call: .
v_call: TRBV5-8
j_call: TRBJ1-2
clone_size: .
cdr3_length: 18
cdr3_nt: TGTGCCAGCAGCTTGGTGTACGGCAGGGCCTCACCTAACTATGGCTACACCTTC
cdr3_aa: CASSLVYGRASPNYGYTF

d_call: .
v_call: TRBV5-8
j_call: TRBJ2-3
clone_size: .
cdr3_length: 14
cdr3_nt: TGTGCCAGCAGCCTATCCCCTAGCACAGATACGCAGTATTTT
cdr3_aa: CASSLSPSTDTQYF

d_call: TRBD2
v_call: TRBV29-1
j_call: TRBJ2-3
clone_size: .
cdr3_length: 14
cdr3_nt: TGCAGCGTCAGGTTTGGACTAGCGGGGGATACGCAGTATTTT
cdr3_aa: CSVRFGLAGDTQYF

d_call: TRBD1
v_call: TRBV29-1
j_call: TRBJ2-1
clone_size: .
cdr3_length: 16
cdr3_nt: TGCAGCGTTGAATTTCCCGGCGGCAGGGGGCACAATGAGCAGTTCTTC
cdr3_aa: CSVEFPGGRGHNEQFF

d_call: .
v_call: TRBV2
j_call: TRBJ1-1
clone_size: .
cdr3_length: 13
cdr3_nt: TGTGCCAGCAGTCGGGGGGCGCATACTGAAGCTTTCTTT
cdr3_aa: CASSRGAHTEAFF

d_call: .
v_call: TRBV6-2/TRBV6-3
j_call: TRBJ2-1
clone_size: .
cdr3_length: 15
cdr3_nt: TGTGCCAGCAGTTATTCGGCAGGGGCTTACAATGAGCAGTTCTTC
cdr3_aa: CASSYSAGAYNEQFF

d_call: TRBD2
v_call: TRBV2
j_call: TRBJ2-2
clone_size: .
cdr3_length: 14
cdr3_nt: TGTGCCAGCAAAACTAGCGGGGGGACCGGGGAGCTGTTTTTT
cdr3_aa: CASKTSGGTGELFF

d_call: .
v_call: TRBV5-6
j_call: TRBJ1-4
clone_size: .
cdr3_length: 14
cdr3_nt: TGTGCCAGCAGCTTGCAGGGTTGGGATGAAAAACTGTTTTTT
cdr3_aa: CASSLQGWDEKLFF

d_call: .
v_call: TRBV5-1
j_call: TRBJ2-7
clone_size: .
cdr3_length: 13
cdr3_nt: TGCGCCAGCAGCTTGGACATTTGGTACGAGCAGTACTTC
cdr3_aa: CASSLDIWYEQYF

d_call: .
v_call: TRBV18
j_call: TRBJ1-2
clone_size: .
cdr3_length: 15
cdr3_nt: TGTGCCAGCTCAGCGACTGCGGGGTCAATAGATGGCTACACCTTC
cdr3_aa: CASSATAGSIDGYTF

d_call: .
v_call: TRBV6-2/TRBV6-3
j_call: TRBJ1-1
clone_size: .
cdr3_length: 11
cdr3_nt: TGTGCCAGCAGTTATAGCAGGGGAGCTTTCTTT
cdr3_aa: CASSYSRGAFF

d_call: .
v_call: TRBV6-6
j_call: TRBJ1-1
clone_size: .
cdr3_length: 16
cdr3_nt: TGTGCCAGCAGTTACTCCAGGGGAGGGATGAGGACTGAAGCTTTCTTT
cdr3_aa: CASSYSRGGMRTEAFF

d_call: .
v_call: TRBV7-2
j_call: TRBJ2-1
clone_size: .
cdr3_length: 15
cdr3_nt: TGTGCCAGCAGCTTTCGGACAGCCCCCTACAATGAGCAGTTCTTC
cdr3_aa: CASSFRTAPYNEQFF

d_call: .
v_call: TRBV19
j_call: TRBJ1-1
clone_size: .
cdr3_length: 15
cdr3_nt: TGTGCCAGTAGTACGACAGGCAATGGAAACACTGAAGCTTTCTTT
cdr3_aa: CASSTTGNGNTEAFF

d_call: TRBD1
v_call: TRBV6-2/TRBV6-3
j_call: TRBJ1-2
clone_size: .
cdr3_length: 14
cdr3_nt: TGTGCCAGCAGTTACCCCGGACAGGGGTCTGGCTACACCTTC
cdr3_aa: CASSYPGQGSGYTF

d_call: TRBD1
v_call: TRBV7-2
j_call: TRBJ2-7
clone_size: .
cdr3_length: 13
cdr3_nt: TGTGCCAGCAGCTTTCTGACAGGGCACGAGCAGTACTTC
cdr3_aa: CASSFLTGHEQYF

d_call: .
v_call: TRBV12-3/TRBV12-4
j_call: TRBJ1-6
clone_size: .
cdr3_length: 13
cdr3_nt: TGTGCCAGCAGTTTCTCGACAGTGTCACCCCTCCACTTT
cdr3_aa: CASSFSTVSPLHF

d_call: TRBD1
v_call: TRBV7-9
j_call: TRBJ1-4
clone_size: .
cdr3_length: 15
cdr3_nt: TGTGCCAGCAGCTTAGGGGACAGGCGGAATGAAAAACTGTTTTTT
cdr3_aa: CASSLGDRRNEKLFF

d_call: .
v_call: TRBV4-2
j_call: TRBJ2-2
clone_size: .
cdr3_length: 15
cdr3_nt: TGTGCCAGCAGCCAAGAGGGGGGGAACACCGGGGAGCTGTTTTTT
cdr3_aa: CASSQEGGNTGELFF

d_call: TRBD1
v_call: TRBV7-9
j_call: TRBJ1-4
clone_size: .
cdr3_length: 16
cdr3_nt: TGTGCCAGCAGCCACCGGGACAGGGGGCCTAATGAAAAACTGTTTTTT
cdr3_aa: CASSHRDRGPNEKLFF

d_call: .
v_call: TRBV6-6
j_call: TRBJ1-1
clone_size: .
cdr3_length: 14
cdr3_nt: TGTGCCAGCAGCATTTTGTCGAGGAACACTGAAGCTTTCTTT
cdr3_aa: CASSILSRNTEAFF

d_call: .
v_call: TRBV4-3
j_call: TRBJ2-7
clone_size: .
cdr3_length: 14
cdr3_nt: TGCGCCAGCAGCCAACAGACAGAATCCTACGAGCAGTACTTC
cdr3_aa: CASSQQTESYEQYF

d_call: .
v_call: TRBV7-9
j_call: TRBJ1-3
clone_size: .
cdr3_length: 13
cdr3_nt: TGTGCCAGCAGCTTAGGGCGGTTAAACACCATATATTTT
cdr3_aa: CASSLGRLNTIYF

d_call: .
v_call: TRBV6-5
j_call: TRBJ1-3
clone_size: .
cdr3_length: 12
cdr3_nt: TGTGCCAGCCGGTCCTCTGGAAACACCATATATTTT
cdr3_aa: CASRSSGNTIYF

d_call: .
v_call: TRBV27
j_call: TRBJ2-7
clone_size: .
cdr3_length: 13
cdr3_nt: TGTGCCAGCAGTCCCCGTACAGGGTCCGAGCAGTACTTC
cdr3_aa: CASSPRTGSEQYF

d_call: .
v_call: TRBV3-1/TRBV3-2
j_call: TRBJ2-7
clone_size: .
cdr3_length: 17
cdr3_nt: TGTGCCAGCAGCTCGACAGTGGCCTGCATGGTTTCCTACGAGCAGTACTTC
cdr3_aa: CASSSTVACMVSYEQYF

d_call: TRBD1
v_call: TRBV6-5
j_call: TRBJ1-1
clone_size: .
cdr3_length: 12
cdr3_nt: TGTGCCGGGGGGACAGACTACACTGAAGCTTTCTTT
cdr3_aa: CAGGTDYTEAFF

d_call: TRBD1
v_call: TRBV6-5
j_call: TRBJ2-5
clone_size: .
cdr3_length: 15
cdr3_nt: TGTGCCAGCAGCCCAAGGACAGGGACCCAAGAGACCCAGTACTTC
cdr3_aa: CASSPRTGTQETQYF

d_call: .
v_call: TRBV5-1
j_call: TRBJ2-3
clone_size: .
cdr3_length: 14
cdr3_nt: TGCGCCAGCAGTAGGAGGGAATCGGGAGATACGCAGTATTTT
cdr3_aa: CASSRRESGDTQYF

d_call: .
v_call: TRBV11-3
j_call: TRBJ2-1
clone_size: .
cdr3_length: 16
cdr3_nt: TGTGCCAGCAGCCCTACCAGCGGTCAGCTACCCAATGAGCAGTTCTTC
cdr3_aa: CASSPTSGQLPNEQFF

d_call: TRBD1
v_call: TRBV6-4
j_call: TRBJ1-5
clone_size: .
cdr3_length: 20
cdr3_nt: TGTGCCAGCAGTGACTTAGGCTGGGCCGGGACAGCATATAGCAATCAGCCCCAGCATTTT
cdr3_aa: CASSDLGWAGTAYSNQPQHF

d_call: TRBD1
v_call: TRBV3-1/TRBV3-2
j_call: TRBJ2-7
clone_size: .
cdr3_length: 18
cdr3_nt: TGTGCCAGCAGCCAAGAAATTCAGACAGGGCAAACCTCCTACGAGCAGTACTTC
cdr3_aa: CASSQEIQTGQTSYEQYF

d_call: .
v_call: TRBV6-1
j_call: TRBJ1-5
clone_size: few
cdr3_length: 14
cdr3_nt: TGTGCCAGCAGTGAAGCGCGGGGAGGACAGCCCCAGCATTTT
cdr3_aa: CASSEARGGQPQHF

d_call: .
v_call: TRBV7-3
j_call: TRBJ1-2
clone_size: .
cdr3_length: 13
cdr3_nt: TGTGCCAGCAGCATTGACAGTAACTATGGCTACACCTTC
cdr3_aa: CASSIDSNYGYTF

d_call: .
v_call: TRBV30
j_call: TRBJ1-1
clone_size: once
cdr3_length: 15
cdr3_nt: TGTGCCTGGACCCGGAGGACAGACATGAACACTGAAGCTTTCTTT
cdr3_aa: CAWTRRTDMNTEAFF

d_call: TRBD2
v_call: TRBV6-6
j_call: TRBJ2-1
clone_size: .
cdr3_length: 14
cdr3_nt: TGTGCCAGCTGTGGGGGGGGGTTGAACAATGAGCAGTTCTTC
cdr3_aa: CASCGGGLNNEQFF

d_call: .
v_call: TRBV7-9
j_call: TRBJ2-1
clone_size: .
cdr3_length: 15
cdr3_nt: TGTGCCAGCAGTTATCCAGGTAGCTCCTACAATGAGCAGTTCTTC
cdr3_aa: CASSYPGSSYNEQFF

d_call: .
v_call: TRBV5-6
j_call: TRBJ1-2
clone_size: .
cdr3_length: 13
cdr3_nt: TGTGCCAGCAGCCGCCGGGACTTTGGGGGCTACACCTTC
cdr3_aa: CASSRRDFGGYTF

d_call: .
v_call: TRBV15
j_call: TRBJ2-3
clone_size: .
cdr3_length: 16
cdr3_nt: TGTGCCACCAGCAGACAACAGGGAGCGGGAACAGATACGCAGTATTTT
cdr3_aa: CATSRQQGAGTDTQYF

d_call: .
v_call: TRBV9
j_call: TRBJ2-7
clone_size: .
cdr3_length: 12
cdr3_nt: TGTGCCAGCAGCGTAGTAGATAACGAGCAGTACTTC
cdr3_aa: CASSVVDNEQYF

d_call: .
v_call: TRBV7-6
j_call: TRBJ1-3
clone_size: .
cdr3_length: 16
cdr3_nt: TGTGCCAGCAGCTTCAGAGGACTGAACTCTGGAAACACCATATATTTT
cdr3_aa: CASSFRGLNSGNTIYF

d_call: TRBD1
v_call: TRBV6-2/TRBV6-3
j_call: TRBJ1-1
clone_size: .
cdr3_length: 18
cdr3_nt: TGTGCCAGCAGCTCATGGTTAGACAGGGTTTCGGCGAACACTGAAGCTTTCTTT
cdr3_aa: CASSSWLDRVSANTEAFF

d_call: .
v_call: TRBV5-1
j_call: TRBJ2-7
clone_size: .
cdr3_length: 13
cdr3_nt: TGCGCCAGCAGCCCAGGTAGCTCCTACGAGCAGTACTTC
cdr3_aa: CASSPGSSYEQYF

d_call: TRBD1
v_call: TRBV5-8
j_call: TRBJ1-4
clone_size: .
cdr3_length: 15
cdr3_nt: TGTGCCAGCAGCCCGACAGGGCCAACTAATGAAAAACTGTTTTTT
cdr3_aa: CASSPTGPTNEKLFF

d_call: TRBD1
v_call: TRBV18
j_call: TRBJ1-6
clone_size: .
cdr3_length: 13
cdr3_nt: TGTGCCAGCCAGGGACAGGGGGAGTCACCCCTCCACTTT
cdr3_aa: CASQGQGESPLHF

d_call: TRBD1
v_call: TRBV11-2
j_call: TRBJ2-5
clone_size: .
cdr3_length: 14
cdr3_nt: TGTGCCAGCAGCTTATCAGGGGGCGATGAGACCCAGTACTTC
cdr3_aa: CASSLSGGDETQYF

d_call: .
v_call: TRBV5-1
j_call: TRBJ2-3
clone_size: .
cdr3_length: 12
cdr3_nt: TGCGCCAGCAGCTTGGACGCGAGTCCGCAGTATTTT
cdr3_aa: CASSLDASPQYF

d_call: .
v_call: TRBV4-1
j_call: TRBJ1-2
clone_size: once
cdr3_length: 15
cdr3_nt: TGCGCCAGCAGCCAACCACAGGGAGGGAACTATGGCTACACCTTC
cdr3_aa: CASSQPQGGNYGYTF

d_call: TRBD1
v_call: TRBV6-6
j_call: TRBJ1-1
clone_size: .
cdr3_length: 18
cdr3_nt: TGTGCCAGCAGTCCCTTACCGGACAGGGGGCGTATGAACACTGAAGCTTTCTTT
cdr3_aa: CASSPLPDRGRMNTEAFF

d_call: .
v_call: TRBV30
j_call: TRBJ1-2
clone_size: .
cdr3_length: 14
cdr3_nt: TGTGCCTGGGGCCGAGAGCGGCGGAACTATGGCTACACCTTC
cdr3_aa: CAWGRERRNYGYTF

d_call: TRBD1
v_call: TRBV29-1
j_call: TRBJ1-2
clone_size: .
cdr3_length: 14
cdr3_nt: TGCAGCGTACCCGCCGGGACAGGGTATAATGGCTACACCTTC
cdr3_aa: CSVPAGTGYNGYTF

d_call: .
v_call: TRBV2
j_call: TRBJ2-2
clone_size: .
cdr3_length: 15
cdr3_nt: TGTGCCAGCATTAGAAATAGCGGAAACACCGGGGAGCTGTTTTTT
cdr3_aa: CASIRNSGNTGELFF

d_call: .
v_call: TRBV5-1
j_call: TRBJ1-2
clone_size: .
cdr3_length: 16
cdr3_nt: TGCGCCAGCAGCTTGGCCGCAGGCAAAAAAAACTATGGCTACACCTTC
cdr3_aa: CASSLAAGKKNYGYTF

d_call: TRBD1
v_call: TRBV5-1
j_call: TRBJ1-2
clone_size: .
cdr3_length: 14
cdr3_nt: TGCGCCAGCGGTTCAGGGGGCGCAGACTATGGCTACACCTTC
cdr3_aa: CASGSGGADYGYTF